This TCR beta chain was sequenced for a study of blood T cell repertoires in COVID-19. Study-wide background: Material from acute and convalescent COVID-19 was sourced from the United States, Italy and Spain. T cells, B-cell-depleted T cells, or PBMCs supplied cDNA or gDNA.

Original handling: Researchers report that nucleated cell counts were estimated from reference gene primer amplification. Method: immunoSEQ multiplex PCR; TCRdb's copy keeps in-frame clones and lacks some. V and J calls and clone size are given by that table; D and trimming were obtained from the DNA. Of under 200,000 clones in the sample, 87% are singletons; the top ten hold 10%. CDR1 and CDR2 (germline): SGHRS, YFSETQ. The ends were cut back, 5 bases at V and 1 base at J, with 20 bases in the middle. This CDR3 has 17 residues. While infection was still active, Seattle patients were enrolled and then followed longitudinally.

This clonotype was sampled from a woman aged 70-85 years with COVID-19, enrolled during active disease. The rearrangement joins TRBV5-1 to TRBJ2-3; possibly TRBD1 for D (5 bases). Sequencing was carried out using peripheral blood. The CDR3 reads CASRYLQGSGGTDTQYF. The CDR3 nucleotides read TGCGCCAGCAGGTATCTCCAGGGTTCTGGGGGCACAGATACGCAGTATTTT. Together with reference TRBV5-1 and TRBJ2-3, the CDR3 gives the full variable domain: KAGVTQTPRYLIKTRGQQVTLSCSPISGHRSVSWYQQTPGQGLQFLFEYFSETQRNKGNFPGRFSGRQFSNSRSEMNVSTLELGDSALYLCASRYLQGSGGTDTQYFGPGTRLTVL.